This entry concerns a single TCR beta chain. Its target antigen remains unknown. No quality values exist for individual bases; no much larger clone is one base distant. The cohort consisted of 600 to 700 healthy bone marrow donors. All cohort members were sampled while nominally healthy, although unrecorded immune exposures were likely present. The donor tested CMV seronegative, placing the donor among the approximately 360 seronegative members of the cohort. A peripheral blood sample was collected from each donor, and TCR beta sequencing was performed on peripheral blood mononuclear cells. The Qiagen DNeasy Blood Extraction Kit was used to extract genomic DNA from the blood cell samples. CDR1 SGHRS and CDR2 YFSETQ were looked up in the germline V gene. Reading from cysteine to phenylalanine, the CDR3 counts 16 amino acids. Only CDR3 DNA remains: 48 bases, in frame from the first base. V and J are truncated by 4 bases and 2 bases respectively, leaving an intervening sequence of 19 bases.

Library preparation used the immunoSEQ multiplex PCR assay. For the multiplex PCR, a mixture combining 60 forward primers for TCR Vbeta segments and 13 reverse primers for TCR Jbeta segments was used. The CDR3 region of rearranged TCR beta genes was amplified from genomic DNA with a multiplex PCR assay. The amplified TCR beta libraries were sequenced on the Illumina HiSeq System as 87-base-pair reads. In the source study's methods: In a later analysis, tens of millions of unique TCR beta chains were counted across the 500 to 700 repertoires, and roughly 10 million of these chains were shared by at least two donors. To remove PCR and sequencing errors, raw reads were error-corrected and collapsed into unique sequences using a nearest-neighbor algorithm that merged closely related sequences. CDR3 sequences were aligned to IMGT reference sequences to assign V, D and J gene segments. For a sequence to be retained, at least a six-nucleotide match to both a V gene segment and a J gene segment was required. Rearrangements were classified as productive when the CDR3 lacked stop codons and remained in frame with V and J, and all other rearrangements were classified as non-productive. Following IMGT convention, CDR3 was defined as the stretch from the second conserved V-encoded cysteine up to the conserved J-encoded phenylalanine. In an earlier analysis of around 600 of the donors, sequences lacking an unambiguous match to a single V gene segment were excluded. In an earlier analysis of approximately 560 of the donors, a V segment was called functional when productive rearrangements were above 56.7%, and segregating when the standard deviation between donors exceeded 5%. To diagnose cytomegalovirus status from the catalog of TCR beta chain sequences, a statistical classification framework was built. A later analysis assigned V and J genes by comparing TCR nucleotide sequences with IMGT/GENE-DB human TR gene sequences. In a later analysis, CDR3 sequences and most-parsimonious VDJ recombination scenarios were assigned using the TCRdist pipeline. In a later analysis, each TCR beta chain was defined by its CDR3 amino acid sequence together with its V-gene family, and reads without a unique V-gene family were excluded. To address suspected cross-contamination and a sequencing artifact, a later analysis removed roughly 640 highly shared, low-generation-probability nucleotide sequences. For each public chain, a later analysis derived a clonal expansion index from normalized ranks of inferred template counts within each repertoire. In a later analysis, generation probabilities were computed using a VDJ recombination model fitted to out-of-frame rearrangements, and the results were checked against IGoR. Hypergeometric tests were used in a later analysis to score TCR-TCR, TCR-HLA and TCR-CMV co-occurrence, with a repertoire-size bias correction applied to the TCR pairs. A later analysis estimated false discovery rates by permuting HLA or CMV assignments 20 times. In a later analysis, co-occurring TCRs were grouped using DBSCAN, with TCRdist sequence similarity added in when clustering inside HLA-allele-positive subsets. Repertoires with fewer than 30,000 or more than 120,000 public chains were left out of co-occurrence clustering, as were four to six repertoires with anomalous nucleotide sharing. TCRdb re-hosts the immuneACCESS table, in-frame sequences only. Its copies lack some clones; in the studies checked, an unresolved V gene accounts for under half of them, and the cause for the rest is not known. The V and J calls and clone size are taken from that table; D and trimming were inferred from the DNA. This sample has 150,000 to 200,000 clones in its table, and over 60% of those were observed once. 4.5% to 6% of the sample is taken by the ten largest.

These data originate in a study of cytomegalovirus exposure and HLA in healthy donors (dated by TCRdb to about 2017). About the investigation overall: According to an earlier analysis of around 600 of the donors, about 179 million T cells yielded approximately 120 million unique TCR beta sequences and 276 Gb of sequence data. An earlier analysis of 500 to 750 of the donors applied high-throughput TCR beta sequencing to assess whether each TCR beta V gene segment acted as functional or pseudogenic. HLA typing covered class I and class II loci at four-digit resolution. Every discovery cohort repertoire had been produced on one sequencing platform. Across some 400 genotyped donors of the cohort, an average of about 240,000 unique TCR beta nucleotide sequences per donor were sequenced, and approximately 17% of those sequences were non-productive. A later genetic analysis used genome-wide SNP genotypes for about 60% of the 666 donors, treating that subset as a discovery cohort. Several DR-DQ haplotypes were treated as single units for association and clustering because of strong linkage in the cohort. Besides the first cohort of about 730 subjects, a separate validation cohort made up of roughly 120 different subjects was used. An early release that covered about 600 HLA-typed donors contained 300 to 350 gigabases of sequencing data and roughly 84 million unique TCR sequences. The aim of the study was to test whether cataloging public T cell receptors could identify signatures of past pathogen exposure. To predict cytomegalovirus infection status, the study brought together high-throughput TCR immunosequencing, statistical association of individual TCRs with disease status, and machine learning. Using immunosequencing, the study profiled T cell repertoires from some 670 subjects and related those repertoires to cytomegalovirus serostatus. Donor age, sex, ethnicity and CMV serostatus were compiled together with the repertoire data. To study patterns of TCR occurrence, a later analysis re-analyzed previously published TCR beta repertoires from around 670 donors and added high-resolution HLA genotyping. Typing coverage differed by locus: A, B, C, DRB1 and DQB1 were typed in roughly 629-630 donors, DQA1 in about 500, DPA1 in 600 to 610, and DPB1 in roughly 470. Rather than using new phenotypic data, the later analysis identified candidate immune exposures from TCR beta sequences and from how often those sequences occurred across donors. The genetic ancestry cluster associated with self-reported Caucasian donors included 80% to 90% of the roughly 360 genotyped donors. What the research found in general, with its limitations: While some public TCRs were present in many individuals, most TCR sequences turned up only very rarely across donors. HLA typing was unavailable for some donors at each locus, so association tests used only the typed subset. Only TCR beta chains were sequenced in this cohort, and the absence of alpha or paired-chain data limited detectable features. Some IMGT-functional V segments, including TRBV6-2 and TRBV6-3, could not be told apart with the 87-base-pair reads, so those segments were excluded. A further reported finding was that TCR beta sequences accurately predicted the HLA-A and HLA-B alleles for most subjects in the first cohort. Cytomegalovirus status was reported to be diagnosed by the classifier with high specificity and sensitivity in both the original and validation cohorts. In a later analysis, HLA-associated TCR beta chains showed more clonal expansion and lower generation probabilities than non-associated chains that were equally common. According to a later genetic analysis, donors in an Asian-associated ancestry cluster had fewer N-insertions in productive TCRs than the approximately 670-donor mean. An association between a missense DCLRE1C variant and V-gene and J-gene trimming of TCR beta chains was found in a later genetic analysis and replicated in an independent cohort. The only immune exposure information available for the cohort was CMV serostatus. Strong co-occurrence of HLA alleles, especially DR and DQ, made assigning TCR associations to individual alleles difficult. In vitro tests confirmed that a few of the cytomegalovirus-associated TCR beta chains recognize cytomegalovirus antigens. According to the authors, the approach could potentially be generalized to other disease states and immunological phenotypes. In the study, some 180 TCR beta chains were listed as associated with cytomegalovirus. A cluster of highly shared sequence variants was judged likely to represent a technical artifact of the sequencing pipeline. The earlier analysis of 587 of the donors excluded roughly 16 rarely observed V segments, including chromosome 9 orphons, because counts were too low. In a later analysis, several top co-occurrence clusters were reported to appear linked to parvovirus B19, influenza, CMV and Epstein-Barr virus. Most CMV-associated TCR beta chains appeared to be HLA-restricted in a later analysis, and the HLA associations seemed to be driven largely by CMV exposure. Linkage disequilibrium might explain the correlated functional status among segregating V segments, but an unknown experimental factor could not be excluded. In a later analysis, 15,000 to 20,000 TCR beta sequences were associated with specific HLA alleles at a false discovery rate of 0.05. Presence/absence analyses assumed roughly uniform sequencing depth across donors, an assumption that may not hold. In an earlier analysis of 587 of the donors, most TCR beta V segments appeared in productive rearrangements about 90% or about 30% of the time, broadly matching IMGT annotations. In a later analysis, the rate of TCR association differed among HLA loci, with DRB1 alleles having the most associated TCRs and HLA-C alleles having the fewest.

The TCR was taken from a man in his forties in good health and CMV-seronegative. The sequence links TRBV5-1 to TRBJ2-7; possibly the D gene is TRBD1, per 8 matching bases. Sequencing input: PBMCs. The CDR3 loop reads CASSQSDREGPYEQYF. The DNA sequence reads TGCGCCAGCAGCCAATCGGACAGGGAGGGGCCCTACGAGCAGTACTTC.